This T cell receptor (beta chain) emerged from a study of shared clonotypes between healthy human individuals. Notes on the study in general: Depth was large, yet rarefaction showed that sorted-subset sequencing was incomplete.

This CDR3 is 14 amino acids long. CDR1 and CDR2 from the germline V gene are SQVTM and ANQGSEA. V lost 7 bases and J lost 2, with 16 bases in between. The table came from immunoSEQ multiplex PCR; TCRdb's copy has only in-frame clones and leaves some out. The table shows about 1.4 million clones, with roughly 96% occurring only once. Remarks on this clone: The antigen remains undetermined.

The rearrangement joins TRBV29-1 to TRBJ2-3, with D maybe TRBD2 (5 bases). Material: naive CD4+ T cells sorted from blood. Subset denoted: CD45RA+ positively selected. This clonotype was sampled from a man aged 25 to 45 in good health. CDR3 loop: CSAFETTTTDTQYF. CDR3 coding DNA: TGCAGCGCTTTTGAGACTACCACCACAGATACGCAGTATTTT.